The TCR beta chain described here comes from a study of blood T cell repertoires in COVID-19. Here immunoSEQ multiplex PCR was the method, and the copy in TCRdb shows in-frame clones only, minus some. This table has approximately 140,000 clones, approximately 83% appearing once. The junction had 11 bases not matched to a gene; V was cut back by 4 bases and J by 6 bases. Germline V CDR1 and CDR2: LNHDA, SQIVND (reference sequence). This CDR3 has 15 amino acids. The sequence was obtained from a human donor in a cohort sampled during active COVID-19. Source material: peripheral blood. This rearrangement joins TRBV19 to TRBJ1-1; 7 positions agree with TRBD1. CDR3 sequence (DNA): TGTGCCAGTAGTACAACAGGGGTGAAGTCTGCTGAAGCTTTCTTT. It is translated as CASSTTGVKSAEAFF.